This T cell receptor (beta chain) was sequenced during a study of response to subunit inactivated influenza vaccine. V lost 2 bases, J lost 6 bases, and 16 bases lay in between. CDR3 size: 16 residues. Per germline, CDR1 MNHEY and CDR2 SVGEGT. TCRdb independently ran MiXCR on the RT-PCR reads; one entry per CDR3 protein. The profile shows roughly 520,000 distinct CDR3 sequences, roughly 27% of them singletons. In the case of this clonotype: The target antigen is unknown.

Study-wide results and limits: Authors suggested each seasonal influenza vaccination recruits few new T cells.

The source is a man aged 45-65 years who received an inactivated influenza vaccine. This rearrangement joins TRBV6-2 or TRBV6-3 to TRBJ2-2; D is possibly TRBD1 (6 bases). This material consisted of CD4+ T cells sorted from PBMCs, taken more than 4 days after vaccination. CDR3 nucleotide sequence: TGTGCCAGCAGTTACCCCCCCAATACAGGGTCCGGGGAGCTGTTTTTT. Its protein is CASSYPPNTGSGELFF.